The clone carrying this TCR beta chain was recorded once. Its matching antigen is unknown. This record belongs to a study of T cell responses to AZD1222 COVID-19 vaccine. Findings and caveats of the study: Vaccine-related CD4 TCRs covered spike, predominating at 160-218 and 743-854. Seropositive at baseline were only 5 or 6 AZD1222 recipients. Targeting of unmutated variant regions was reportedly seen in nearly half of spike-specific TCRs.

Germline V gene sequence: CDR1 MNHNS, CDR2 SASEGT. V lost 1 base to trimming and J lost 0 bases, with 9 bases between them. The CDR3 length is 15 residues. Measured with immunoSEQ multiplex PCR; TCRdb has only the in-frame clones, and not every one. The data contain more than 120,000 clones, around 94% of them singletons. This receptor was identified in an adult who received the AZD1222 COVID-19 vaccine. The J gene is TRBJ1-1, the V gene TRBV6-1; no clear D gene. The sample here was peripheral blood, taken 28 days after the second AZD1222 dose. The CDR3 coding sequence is TGTGCCAGCAGTGAAGGTGCAGGAATGAACACTGAAGCTTTCTTT. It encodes CASSEGAGMNTEAFF.